One and the same sample provided the 25 T cell receptor beta chains below, sequenced in a study of blood T cell repertoires in COVID-19. The protocol was immunoSEQ multiplex PCR, while the TCRdb copy is restricted to in-frame clones and leaves out a portion. The table lists under 200,000 clones, approximately 80% of them singletons, with about a tenth in the top ten. Source material: peripheral blood. The receptors derive from a woman of 80 years or more with active or convalescent COVID-19.

The V and J genes are TRBV7-8 and TRBJ2-2, with D possibly being TRBD1 (6 bases). CDR3 length: 14 amino acids. V lost 3 bases, J lost 6 bases, and 11 bases lay in between. The germline CDR1 and CDR2 sequences are SGHVS and FQNEAQ. The CDR3 spells CASSFAGAAGELFF. In nucleotides, the CDR3 is TGTGCCAGCAGCTTCGCAGGGGCGGCCGGGGAGCTGTTTTTT.

The genes are TRBV7-8 and TRBJ2-7, with TRBD1 identical over 10 bases. In germline, CDR1 is SGHVS, CDR2 FQNEAQ. This CDR3 is built from 16 residues. J lost 3 bases, V lost 1 base, and 6 bases had no gene match. CDR3 region: CASSLGTTGGRYEQYF. CDR3 nucleotide sequence: TGTGCCAGCAGCTTAGGAACGACAGGGGGCCGCTACGAGCAGTACTTC.

This clone has a count of ten or more. At one boundary the junction diverges from the germline segment, which might be a read error. The chain joins TRBV12-3 or TRBV12-4 to TRBJ1-3, with TRBD1 matching over 11 bases. The CDR3 length is 11 residues. The CDR3, as DNA: TGTGCCAGCAGGGAAGGGGACAGGGGGGTATTT. The encoded protein is CASREGDRGVF.

The chain couples TRBV27 to TRBJ2-7; D not certain. With 6 bases removed from V and 0 bases from J, the gap between germline ends came to 6 bases. Germline V lookup: CDR1 MNHEY, CDR2 SMNVEV (reference sequence). This CDR3 comprises 12 residues. The CDR3 loop is CASRRSSYEQYF. The CDR3 coding sequence is TGTGCCAGCAGGAGGAGCTCCTACGAGCAGTACTTC.

The chain combines TRBV28 with TRBJ2-2; D unresolved. With 5 bases removed from V and 5 bases from J, the gap between germline ends came to 3 bases. The CDR3 contains 11 residues. CDR1 MDHEN and CDR2 SYDVKM come from the germline V gene. The CDR3 sequence: CASSRTGELFF. CDR3 bases: TGTGCCAGCAGTCGGACCGGGGAGCTGTTTTTT.

The genes are TRBV10-1 and TRBJ2-7, with D possibly matching TRBD2 (6 bases). Deletions cut 0 bases from V and 4 bases from J, with 16 bases between. In germline, CDR1 is WNHNN, CDR2 SYGVQD (reference sequence). The CDR3 runs 16 residues. CDR3 residues: CASSESGGAGGYEQYF. The DNA of the CDR3 is TGCGCCAGCAGTGAGTCAGGAGGAGCCGGGGGTTACGAGCAGTACTTC.

The chain combines TRBV7-7 with TRBJ1-1; D possibly corresponds to TRBD1 (5 bases). CDR3 length: 9 residues. In germline, CDR1 is SSHAT, CDR2 FNYEAQ (reference sequence). The CDR3 loop is CAAPGKAFF. DNA for the CDR3: TGTGCTGCCCCAGGGAAAGCTTTCTTT.

The J gene is TRBJ1-2, the V gene TRBV4-3, with 7 bases lining up with TRBD1. CDR3 size: 16 residues. Germline CDR1 and CDR2: LGHNA and YSLEER. With V trimmed by 0 bases and J by 4 bases, 8 bases remained unmatched. For the CDR3, the DNA is TGCGCCAGCAGCCAAGATTTAGGAGGGGGCGGCTATGGCTACACCTTC. Translated: CASSQDLGGGGYGYTF.

The CDR3 nucleotides read TGCGCCAGCAGCCCCCCGGTGGGGGCCGTATCCGGGGAGCTGTTTTTT. This gives the protein CASSPPVGAVSGELFF. This chain uses TRBV4-3 with TRBJ2-2, with D tentatively TRBD1 (6 bases). This CDR3 comprises 16 residues. V gave up 4 bases and J gave up 6 bases, with 18 bases separating them. Looked up from germline, CDR1 is LGHNA and CDR2 is YSLEER.

Only one count was recorded for this clone. The chain couples TRBV7-2 to TRBJ2-1; D uncertain. The CDR3 totals 12 residues. The V end lost 2 bases, the J end lost 11 bases, and 10 bases lay between the germline ends. Per germline, CDR1 SGHTA and CDR2 FQGNSA. The CDR3: CASSLPSPQQFF. As DNA, the CDR3 is TGTGCCAGCAGCTTACCCTCTCCCCAGCAGTTCTTC.

The J gene is TRBJ1-6, the V gene TRBV6-2 or TRBV6-3, with D perhaps matching TRBD1 (5 bases). CDR1 MNHEY and CDR2 SVGEGT come from the germline V gene. The CDR3 spans 17 residues. The ends were cut back, 5 bases at V and 4 bases at J, with 18 bases in the middle. CDR3 nucleotide sequence: TGTGCCAGCAGTGGGACTCAGACGGTGAGGTATAATTCACCCCTCCACTTT. The encoded protein is CASSGTQTVRYNSPLHF.

V is TRBV19 and J is TRBJ1-1; a weak D match, TRBD1 (5 bases). Germline CDR1 is LNHDA and CDR2 is SQIVND (reference sequence). V dropped 5 bases and J dropped 8 bases, with 12 bases sitting between them. This CDR3 has 12 amino acids. CDR3 protein: CASSLETEEAFF. CDR3 nucleotide sequence: TGTGCCAGTAGTCTCGAGACAGAAGAAGCTTTCTTT.

The chain has TRBV5-1 and TRBJ2-5, with D possibly being TRBD1 (5 bases). The V end lost 3 bases, the J end lost 5 bases, and 14 bases lay between the germline ends. Germline lookup yields CDR1 SGHRS and CDR2 YFSETQ. The CDR3 extends over 14 amino acids. DNA of the CDR3: TGCGCCAGCAGCTCCCGGACACCCCACGAGACCCAGTACTTC. This encodes CASSSRTPHETQYF.

The chain has TRBV6-1 and TRBJ2-5; 8 nucleotides agree with TRBD2. Germline CDR1 MNHNS, CDR2 SASEGT. The CDR3 is 16 residues long. J gave up 3 bases and V 2 bases, and 8 bases lay outside the gene matches. CDR3 in amino acids: CASSELFTGGKETQYF. Here the CDR3 DNA reads TGTGCCAGCAGTGAACTATTTACGGGAGGGAAAGAGACCCAGTACTTC.

V and J are TRBV19 and TRBJ1-1, with 7 nucleotides matching TRBD1. CDR3 size: 15 residues. Germline V lookup: CDR1 LNHDA, CDR2 SQIVND (reference sequence). V trimming: 4 bases; J trimming: 0 bases; junction bases outside the gene matches: 5. DNA for the CDR3: TGTGCCAGTAGTAGGGACAGCCTATTGAACACTGAAGCTTTCTTT. It encodes CASSRDSLLNTEAFF.

The chain is built from TRBV7-2 and TRBJ2-7; 12 bases line up with TRBD2. Unmatched junction bases numbered 1, after V lost 1 base and J lost 0 bases. CDR1 SGHTA and CDR2 FQGNSA come from the germline V gene. There are 16 residues in the CDR3. The CDR3 DNA sequence: TGTGCCAGCAGCTTAGAACTAGCGGGGGGCTCCTACGAGCAGTACTTC. It specifies CASSLELAGGSYEQYF.

This clone was detected only once. This chain connects TRBV5-1 to TRBJ1-1, with 9 positions matching TRBD1. CDR1 SGHRS and CDR2 YFSETQ come from the germline V gene. Trimming removed 1 base from V and 1 base from J; junction bases left unmatched: 17. The CDR3 length is 20 residues. The CDR3 DNA follows: TGCGCCAGCAGCTTGTTAGGCACTCAAGGACAGGGGAGGGAGAACACTGAAGCTTTCTTT. Its translation: CASSLLGTQGQGRENTEAFF.

This chain joins TRBV27 and TRBJ1-4; 7 bases are shared with TRBD1. V shed 6 bases, J shed 6 bases, and the junction held 10 bases outside the gene matches. Germline CDR1 MNHEY, CDR2 SMNVEV (reference sequence). The CDR3 spans 15 residues. The CDR3 here is CASRPDRVGDEKLFF. For the CDR3, the DNA is TGTGCCAGCAGGCCCGACAGGGTGGGGGATGAAAAACTGTTTTTT.

This clone has a single count. The chain links TRBV7-8 to TRBJ1-5, with D possibly TRBD1 on 5 matching bases. The CDR3 length is 16 residues. Between the trimmed V and J ends, which lost 4 bases and 0 bases, there was a span of 13 bases. Germline loops: CDR1 SGHVS, CDR2 FQNEAQ. The CDR3 DNA sequence: TGTGCCAGCAGCTCCTCGGGACTTAATAGCAATCAGCCCCAGCATTTT. This gives the protein CASSSSGLNSNQPQHF.

This chain's CDR3 is CASSLTGGRGNTEAFF. The CDR3 nucleotides read TGTGCCAGCAGCTTGACAGGGGGCAGAGGGAACACTGAAGCTTTCTTT. The rearrangement joins TRBV7-2 to TRBJ1-1, with 10 bases aligning to TRBD1. The CDR3 sequence is 16 residues long. V lost 3 bases, J lost 1 base, and 5 bases stayed unmatched. Germline V gene sequence: CDR1 SGHTA, CDR2 FQGNSA.

The chain recombines TRBV5-1 with TRBJ2-5; D might be TRBD2 (6 bases). Between the trimmed V and J ends, which lost 4 bases and 4 bases, there was a span of 14 bases. Germline V CDR1 and CDR2: SGHRS, YFSETQ. This CDR3 has 14 amino acids. In DNA form, the CDR3 reads TGCGCCAGCAGCCACGGCGGGGCTGGAGAGACCCAGTACTTC. Encoded protein: CASSHGGAGETQYF.

V is TRBV7-2 and J is TRBJ2-5; 9 bases agree with TRBD2. The CDR3 runs 15 residues. Germline V gives CDR1 SGHTA, CDR2 FQGNSA. The junction had 4 bases not matched to a gene; V was cut back by 0 bases and J by 5 bases. The CDR3 is CASSLAASGAETQYF. Written as DNA, the CDR3 is TGTGCCAGCAGCTTAGCGGCTAGCGGGGCGGAGACCCAGTACTTC.

This sequence joins TRBV9 and TRBJ1-1; D possibly corresponds to TRBD1 (5 bases). Deletions cut 4 bases from V and 5 bases from J, with 15 bases between. The length of the CDR3 is 14 residues. Per the germline V gene, CDR1 is SGDLS and CDR2 is YYNGEE. The CDR3 sequence: CASSTGQGTTEAFF. For the CDR3, the DNA is TGTGCCAGCAGCACTGGACAAGGAACAACTGAAGCTTTCTTT.

The gene calls are TRBV9 and TRBJ2-2, with D possibly TRBD2 on 5 matching bases. Germline assignment: CDR1 SGDLS and CDR2 YYNGEE. This CDR3 is 17 amino acids long. V gave up 4 bases and J gave up 4 bases, with 20 bases separating them. The DNA of the CDR3 is TGTGCCAGCAGCCCCCCCGGAAGGGCTGAGGGCACCGGGGAGCTGTTTTTT. Translated, it gives CASSPPGRAEGTGELFF.

The chain uses TRBV29-1 and TRBJ1-2, with no clear D. CDR3 length: 9 residues. Germline V gene lookup returns CDR1 SQVTM and CDR2 ANQGSEA. V was clipped by 7 bases and J by 7 bases, with 7 bases between them. CDR3 amino acids: CSESSGYTF. The CDR3 region has the DNA TGCAGCGAATCTTCTGGCTACACCTTC.